Listed below are T cell receptor beta chains from one sample, sequenced in a study of blood T cell repertoires in COVID-19. Repertoires were generated with immunoSEQ multiplex PCR, while TCRdb's copy carries only in-frame clones and drops some. The table lists around 270,000 clones, approximately 83% of them singletons. Sequences were obtained from PBMCs or T cells enriched from blood (not recorded which). The receptors originated from a woman younger than 45 who had recovered from COVID-19. Both conserved end residues are part of each CDR3. Some rows have no size entry. The others give once, few or many, or a class for an expanded clone.

abundance	j_gene	v_gene	CDR3aa
few	TRBJ2-1	TRBV12-3/TRBV12-4	CASRLSLQDEQFF
-	TRBJ2-1	TRBV9	CASSETNTGGRDEQFF
-	TRBJ1-6	TRBV27	CASSSGVISPLHF
-	TRBJ1-6	TRBV5-6	CASINTRDRASPLHF
-	TRBJ2-3	TRBV5-1	CASTSEPRRTDTQYF
-	TRBJ1-5	TRBV6-1	CASSGTGGAGNQPQHF
-	TRBJ1-1	TRBV7-3	CASSRGGTEAFF
-	TRBJ1-2	TRBV13	CASSLGTDYYGYTF
-	TRBJ2-6	TRBV7-9	CATYGTGVSVSGANVLTF
-	TRBJ1-4	TRBV2	CASSESEQAMREKLFF
-	TRBJ2-2	TRBV3-1/TRBV3-2	CASSQKTGVNTGELFF
once	TRBJ2-1	TRBV10-1	CASSPSRGSDEQFF
-	TRBJ1-3	TRBV30	CAWISGLGNTIYF
-	TRBJ1-1	TRBV3-1/TRBV3-2	CASSTRTGGLMNTEAFF
-	TRBJ1-5	TRBV30	CAWRRGHSNQPQHF
-	TRBJ1-4	TRBV10-2	CASSEGEKLFF
-	TRBJ1-2	TRBV10-2	CASSVGTRYYGYTF
once	TRBJ1-6	TRBV6-5	CASSYSKGGVNSPLHF
-	TRBJ1-2	TRBV27	CASSLSSTGPGYTF
few	TRBJ2-7	TRBV19	CASSPQTGSYEQYF
-	TRBJ1-5	TRBV28	CASRPGGGNQPQHF
few	TRBJ2-5	TRBV4-1	CASSQGWVGIRGQQHKSQYF
-	TRBJ2-3	TRBV28	CASSLASGRLTDTQYF
-	TRBJ2-5	TRBV7-3	CASSSGLAGETQYF
once	TRBJ2-7	TRBV7-2	CASSWGTGRVEQYF
-	TRBJ1-4	TRBV9	CASSVEGGVNEKLFF
-	TRBJ2-1	TRBV5-6	CASSLVPQGSDEQFF
-	TRBJ1-5	TRBV28	CASSPRQGLYSNQPQHF
-	TRBJ2-1	TRBV3-1/TRBV3-2	CASSQDARSGSYNEQFF
-	TRBJ2-1	TRBV19	CASSISGGTYNEQFF
-	TRBJ2-5	TRBV5-4	CASSPGGAGASGRETQYF
-	TRBJ1-6	TRBV7-9	CASSSDTYSPLHF
-	TRBJ2-3	TRBV29-1	CSVRDGGADTQYF
few	TRBJ1-5	TRBV5-4	CASSSQDGQPQHF
-	TRBJ1-2	TRBV28	CASRGGAQYGYTF
-	TRBJ1-5	TRBV3-1/TRBV3-2	CASSQVIDRGPNQPQHF
many	TRBJ1-4	TRBV7-9	CASSLKQGLNEKLFF
-	TRBJ2-1	TRBV28	CASISGASYNEQFF
-	TRBJ2-7	TRBV28	CASSSSRLAGGYEQYF
-	TRBJ2-7	TRBV3-1/TRBV3-2	CASSETPGSSYEQYF
-	TRBJ2-2	TRBV11-3	CASSLDPAETGNTGELFF
-	TRBJ2-7	TRBV27	CASSFGQGTYEQYF
-	TRBJ2-6	TRBV27	CASSLRKGHDSSSGANVLTF
-	TRBJ2-1	TRBV15	CATSATSGGAFNEQFF
-	TRBJ2-7	TRBV18	CASSPNSGEQYF
-	TRBJ2-1	TRBV27	CASSFLYGQHNEQFF
-	TRBJ2-7	TRBV5-6	CASSLGTVYEQYF
-	TRBJ1-3	TRBV27	CASSLSVKQGAASGNTIYF
-	TRBJ2-1	TRBV4-1	CASSQVSGNEQFF
-	TRBJ2-1	TRBV28	CASSIAGSSYNEQFF
-	TRBJ2-2	TRBV4-2	CASSRRIPGGRSTGELFF